This TCR beta chain was recorded in a study of blood T cell repertoires in COVID-19. The table came from immunoSEQ multiplex PCR; TCRdb's copy has only in-frame clones and leaves some out. The repertoire holds about 270,000 clones, more than 65% seen once, with less than 4% in the top ten. The trim removed 0 bases at V and 3 bases at J, leaving 0 bases unmatched. The V gene's germline CDR1 is SEHNR and CDR2 FQNEAQ (reference sequence). The CDR3 runs to 14 residues. Material for sequencing was peripheral blood. This receptor was identified in a woman between 18 and 29 years old with acute or convalescent COVID-19. The rearrangement joins TRBV7-9 to TRBJ2-7; 9 nucleotides align to TRBD1. CDR3 DNA sequence: TGTGCCAGCAGCTTAGCGACAGGGGGCTACGAGCAGTACTTC. Residues: CASSLATGGYEQYF.